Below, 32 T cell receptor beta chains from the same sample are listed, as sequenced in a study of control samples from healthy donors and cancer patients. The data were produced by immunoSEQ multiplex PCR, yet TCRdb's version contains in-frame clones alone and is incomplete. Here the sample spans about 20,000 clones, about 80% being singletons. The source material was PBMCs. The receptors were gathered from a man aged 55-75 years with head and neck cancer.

DNA for the CDR3: TGTGCCAGCAGTATACTCGACAGTACTAACTATGGCTACACCTTC. It translates to CASSILDSTNYGYTF. The chain combines TRBV28 with TRBJ1-2, with D possibly matching TRBD1 (5 bases). The CDR3 is 15 amino acids. The ends were cut back, 5 bases at V and 0 bases at J, with 13 bases in the middle. Germline V gene sequence: CDR1 MDHEN, CDR2 SYDVKM.

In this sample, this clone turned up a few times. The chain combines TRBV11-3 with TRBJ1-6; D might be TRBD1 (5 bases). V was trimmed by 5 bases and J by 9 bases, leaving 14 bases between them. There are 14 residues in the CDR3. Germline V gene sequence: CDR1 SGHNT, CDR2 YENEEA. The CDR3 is CASSPGRMISPLHF. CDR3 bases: TGTGCCAGCAGCCCAGGGAGAATGATTTCACCCCTCCACTTT.

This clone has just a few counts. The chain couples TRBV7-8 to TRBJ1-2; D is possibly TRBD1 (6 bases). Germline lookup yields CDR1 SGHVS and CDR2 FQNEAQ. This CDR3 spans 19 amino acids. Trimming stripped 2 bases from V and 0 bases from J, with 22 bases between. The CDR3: CASSLWVLGRGVANYGYTF. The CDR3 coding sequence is TGTGCCAGCAGCTTATGGGTGCTCGGCAGGGGAGTAGCTAACTATGGCTACACCTTC.

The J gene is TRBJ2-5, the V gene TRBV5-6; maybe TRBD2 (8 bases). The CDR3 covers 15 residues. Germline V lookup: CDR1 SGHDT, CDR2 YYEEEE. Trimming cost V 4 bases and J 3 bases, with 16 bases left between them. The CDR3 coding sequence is TGTGCCAGCAGCCCCCAGGGGGGACTAGAAGAGACCCAGTACTTC. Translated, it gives CASSPQGGLEETQYF.

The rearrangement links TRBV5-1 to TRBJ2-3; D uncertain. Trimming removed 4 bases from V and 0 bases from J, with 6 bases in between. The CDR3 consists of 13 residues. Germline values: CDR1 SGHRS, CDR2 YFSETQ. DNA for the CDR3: TGCGCCAGCAGCGTTCCTAGCACAGATACGCAGTATTTT. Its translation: CASSVPSTDTQYF.

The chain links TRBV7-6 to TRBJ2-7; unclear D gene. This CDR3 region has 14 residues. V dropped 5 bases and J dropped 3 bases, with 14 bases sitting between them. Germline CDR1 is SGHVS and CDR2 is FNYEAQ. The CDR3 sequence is CASSPVVRFYEQYF. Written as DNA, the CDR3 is TGTGCCAGCAGCCCCGTTGTCCGTTTCTACGAGCAGTACTTC.

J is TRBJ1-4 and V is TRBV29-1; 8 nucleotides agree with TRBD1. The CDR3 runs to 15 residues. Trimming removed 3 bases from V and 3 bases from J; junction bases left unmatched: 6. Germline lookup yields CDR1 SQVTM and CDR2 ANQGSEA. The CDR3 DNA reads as TGCAGCGTTGAGGAACAGGGGGTACCTAATGAAAAACTGTTTTTT. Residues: CSVEEQGVPNEKLFF.

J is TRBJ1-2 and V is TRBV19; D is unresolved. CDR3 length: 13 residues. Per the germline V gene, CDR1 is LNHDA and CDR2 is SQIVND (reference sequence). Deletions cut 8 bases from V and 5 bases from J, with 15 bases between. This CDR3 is CASSQVDEYGYTF. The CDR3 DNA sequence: TGTGCCAGTTCTCAAGTGGATGAGTATGGCTACACCTTC.

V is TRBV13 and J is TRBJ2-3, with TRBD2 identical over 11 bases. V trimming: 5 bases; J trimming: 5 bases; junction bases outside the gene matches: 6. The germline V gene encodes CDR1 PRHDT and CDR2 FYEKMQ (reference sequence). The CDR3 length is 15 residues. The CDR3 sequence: CASSLPSGGQDTQYF. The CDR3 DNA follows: TGTGCCAGCAGCCTTCCTAGCGGGGGGCAAGATACGCAGTATTTT.

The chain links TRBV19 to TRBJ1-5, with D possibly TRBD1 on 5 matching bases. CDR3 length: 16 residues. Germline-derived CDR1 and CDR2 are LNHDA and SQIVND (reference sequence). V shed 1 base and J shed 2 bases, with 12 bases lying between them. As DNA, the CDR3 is TGTGCCAGTAGTATAGTTGGGGGTCGGGGCAATCAGCCCCAGCATTTT. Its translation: CASSIVGGRGNQPQHF.

This CDR3 reads CASSDRGDQPQHF. The CDR3 bases are TGTGCCAGCAGTGACCGGGGAGATCAGCCCCAGCATTTT. J is TRBJ1-5 and V is TRBV2; D remains ambiguous. Per the germline V gene, CDR1 is SNHLY and CDR2 is FYNNEI. The CDR3 runs to 13 residues. Between the trimmed V and J ends, which lost 3 bases and 5 bases, there was a span of 8 bases.

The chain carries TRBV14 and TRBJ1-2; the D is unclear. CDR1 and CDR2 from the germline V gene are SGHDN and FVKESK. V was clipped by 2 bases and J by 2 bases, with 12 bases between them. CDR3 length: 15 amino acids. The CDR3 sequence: CASSQFEGKNYGYTF. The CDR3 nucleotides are TGTGCCAGCAGCCAATTCGAAGGCAAGAACTATGGCTACACCTTC.

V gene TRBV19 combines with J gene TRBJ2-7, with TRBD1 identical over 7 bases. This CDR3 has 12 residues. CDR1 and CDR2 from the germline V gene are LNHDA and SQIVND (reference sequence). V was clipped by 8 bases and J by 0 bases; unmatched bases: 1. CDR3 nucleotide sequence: TGTGCCAGTGGGGACAGCTCCTACGAGCAGTACTTC. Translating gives CASGDSSYEQYF.

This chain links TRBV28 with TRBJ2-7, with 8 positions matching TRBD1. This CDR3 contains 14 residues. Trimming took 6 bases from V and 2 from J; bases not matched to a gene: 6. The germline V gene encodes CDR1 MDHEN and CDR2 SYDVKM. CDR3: CASRAGTGPYEQYF. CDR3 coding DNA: TGTGCCAGCAGGGCCGGGACAGGCCCCTACGAGCAGTACTTC.

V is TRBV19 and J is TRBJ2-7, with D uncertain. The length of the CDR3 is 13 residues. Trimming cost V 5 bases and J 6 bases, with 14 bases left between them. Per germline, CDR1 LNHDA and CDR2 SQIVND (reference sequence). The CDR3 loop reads CASSPNTLLEQYF. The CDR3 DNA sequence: TGTGCCAGTAGTCCTAACACCCTTCTCGAGCAGTACTTC.

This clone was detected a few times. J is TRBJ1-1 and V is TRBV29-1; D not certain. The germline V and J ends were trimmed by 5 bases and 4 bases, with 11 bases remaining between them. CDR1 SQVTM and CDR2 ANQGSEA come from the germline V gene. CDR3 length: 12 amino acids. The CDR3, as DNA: TGCAGCGTTCGTTTCGGCGGCACTGAAGCTTTCTTT. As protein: CSVRFGGTEAFF. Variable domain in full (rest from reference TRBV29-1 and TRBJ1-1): SAVISQKPSRDICQRGTSLTIQCQVDSQVTMMFWYRQQPGQSLTLIATANQGSEATYESGFVIDKFPISRPNLTFSTLTVSNMSPEDSSIYLCSVRFGGTEAFFGQGTRLTVV.

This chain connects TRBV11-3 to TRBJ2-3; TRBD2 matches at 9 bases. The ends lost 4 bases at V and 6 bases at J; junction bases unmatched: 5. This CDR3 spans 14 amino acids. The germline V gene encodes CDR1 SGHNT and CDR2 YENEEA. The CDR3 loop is CASSSRAGGDTQYF. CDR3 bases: TGTGCCAGCAGCTCGCGGGCGGGAGGGGATACGCAGTATTTT.

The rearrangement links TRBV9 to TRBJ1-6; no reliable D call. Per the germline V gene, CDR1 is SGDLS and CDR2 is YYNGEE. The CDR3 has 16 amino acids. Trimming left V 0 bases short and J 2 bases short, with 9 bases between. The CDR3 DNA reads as TGTGCCAGCAGCGTAGCATCGGGTGCCTATAATTCACCCCTCCACTTT. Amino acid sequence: CASSVASGAYNSPLHF.

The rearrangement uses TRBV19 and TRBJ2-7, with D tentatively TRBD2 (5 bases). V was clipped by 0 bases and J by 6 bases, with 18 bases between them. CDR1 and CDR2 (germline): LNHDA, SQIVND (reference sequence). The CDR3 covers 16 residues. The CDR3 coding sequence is TGTGCCAGTAGTATAGATGGGAGACAAAATCGGGTCGAGCAGTACTTC. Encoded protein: CASSIDGRQNRVEQYF. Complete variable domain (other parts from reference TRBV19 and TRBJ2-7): DGGITQSPKYLFRKEGQNVTLSCEQNLNHDAMYWYRQDPGQGLRLIYYSQIVNDFQKGDIAEGYSVSREKKESFPLTVTSAQKNPTAFYLCASSIDGRQNRVEQYFGPGTRLTVT.

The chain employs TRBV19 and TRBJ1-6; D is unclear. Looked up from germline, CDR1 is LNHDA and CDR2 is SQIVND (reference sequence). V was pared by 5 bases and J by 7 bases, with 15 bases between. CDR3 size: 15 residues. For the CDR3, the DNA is TGTGCCAGTAGTCCCGGCCAATCTCAAAATTCACCCCTCCACTTT. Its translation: CASSPGQSQNSPLHF.

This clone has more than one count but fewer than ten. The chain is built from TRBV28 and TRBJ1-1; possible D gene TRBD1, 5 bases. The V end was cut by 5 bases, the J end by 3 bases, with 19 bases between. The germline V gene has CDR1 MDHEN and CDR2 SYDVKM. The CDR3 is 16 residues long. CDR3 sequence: CASSPIHTGLDTEAFF. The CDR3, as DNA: TGTGCCAGCAGTCCGATACACACGGGACTGGACACTGAAGCTTTCTTT.

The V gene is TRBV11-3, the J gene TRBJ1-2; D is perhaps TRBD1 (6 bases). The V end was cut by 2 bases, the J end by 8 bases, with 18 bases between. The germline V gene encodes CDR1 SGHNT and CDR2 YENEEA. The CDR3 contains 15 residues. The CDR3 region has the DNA TGTGCCAGCAGCTTAAGGGCAGGGGTATCAGGAGGCTACACCTTC. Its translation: CASSLRAGVSGGYTF. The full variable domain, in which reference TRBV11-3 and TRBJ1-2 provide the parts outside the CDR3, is EAGVVQSPRYKIIEKKQPVAFWCNPISGHNTLYWYLQNLGQGPELLIRYENEEAVDDSQLPKDRFSAERLKGVDSTLKIQPAELGDSAVYLCASSLRAGVSGGYTFGSGTRLTVV.

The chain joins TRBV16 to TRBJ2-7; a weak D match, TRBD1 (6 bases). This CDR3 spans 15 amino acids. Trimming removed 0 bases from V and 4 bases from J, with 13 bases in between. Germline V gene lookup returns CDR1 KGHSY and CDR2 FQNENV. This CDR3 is CASSQSVTRGYEQYF. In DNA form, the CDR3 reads TGTGCCAGCAGCCAATCGGTCACCAGGGGTTACGAGCAGTACTTC. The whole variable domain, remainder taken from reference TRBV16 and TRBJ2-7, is GEEVAQTPKHLVRGEGQKAKLYCAPIKGHSYVFWYQQVLKNEFKFLISFQNENVFDETGMPKERFSAKCLPNSPCSLEIQATKLEDSAVYFCASSQSVTRGYEQYFGPGTRLTVT.

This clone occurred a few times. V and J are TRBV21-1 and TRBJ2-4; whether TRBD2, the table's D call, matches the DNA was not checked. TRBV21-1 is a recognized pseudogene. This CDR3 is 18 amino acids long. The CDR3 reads CASSPPSGDVSAKNIQYF. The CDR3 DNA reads TGTGCCAGCAGCCCCCCTTCCGGGGATGTGTCAGCCAAAAACATTCAGTACTTC.

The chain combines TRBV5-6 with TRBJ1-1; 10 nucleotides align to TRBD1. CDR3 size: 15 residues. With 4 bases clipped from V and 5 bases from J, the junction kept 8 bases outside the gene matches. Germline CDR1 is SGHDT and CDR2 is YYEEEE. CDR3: CASSTADRGNTEAFF. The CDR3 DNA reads TGTGCCAGCAGCACAGCGGACAGGGGGAATACTGAAGCTTTCTTT.

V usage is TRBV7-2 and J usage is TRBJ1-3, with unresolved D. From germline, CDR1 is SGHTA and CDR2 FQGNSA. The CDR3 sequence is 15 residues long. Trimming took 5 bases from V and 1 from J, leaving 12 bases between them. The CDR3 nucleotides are TGTGCCAGCAGCGTCCCAGGATTGTCTGGAAACACCATATATTTT. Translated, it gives CASSVPGLSGNTIYF.

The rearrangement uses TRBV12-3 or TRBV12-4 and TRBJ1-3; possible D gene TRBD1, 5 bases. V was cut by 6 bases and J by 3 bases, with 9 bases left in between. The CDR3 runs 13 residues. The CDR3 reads CASRTGFGNTIYF. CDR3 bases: TGTGCCAGCAGAACAGGATTTGGAAACACCATATATTTT.

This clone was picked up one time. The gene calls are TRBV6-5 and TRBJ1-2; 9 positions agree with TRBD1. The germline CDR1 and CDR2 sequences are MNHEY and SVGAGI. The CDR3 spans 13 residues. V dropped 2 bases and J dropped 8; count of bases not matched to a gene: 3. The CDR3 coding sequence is TGTGCCAGCAGTTACGGACAGGGGAAGGGCTACACCTTC. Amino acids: CASSYGQGKGYTF.

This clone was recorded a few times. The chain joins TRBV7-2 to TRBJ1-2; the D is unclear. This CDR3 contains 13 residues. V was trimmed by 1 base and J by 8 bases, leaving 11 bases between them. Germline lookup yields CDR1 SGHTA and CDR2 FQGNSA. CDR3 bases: TGTGCCAGCAGCTTAGAAAATAAGAGGGGCTACACCTTC. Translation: CASSLENKRGYTF.

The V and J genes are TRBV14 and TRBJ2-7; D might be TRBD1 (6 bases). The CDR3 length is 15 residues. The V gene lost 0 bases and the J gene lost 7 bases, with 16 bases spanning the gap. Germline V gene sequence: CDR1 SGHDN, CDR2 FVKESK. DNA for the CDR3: TGTGCCAGCAGCCAAGATTCCGGCAGGGGTAGGGAGCAGTACTTC. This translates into CASSQDSGRGREQYF.

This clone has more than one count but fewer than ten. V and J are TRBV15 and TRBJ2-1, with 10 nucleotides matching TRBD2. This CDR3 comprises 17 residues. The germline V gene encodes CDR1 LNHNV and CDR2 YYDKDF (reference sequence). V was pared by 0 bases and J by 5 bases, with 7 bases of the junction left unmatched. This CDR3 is CATSRDLTSGTDNEQFF. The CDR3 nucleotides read TGTGCCACCAGCAGAGATCTTACTAGCGGGACCGACAATGAGCAGTTCTTC.

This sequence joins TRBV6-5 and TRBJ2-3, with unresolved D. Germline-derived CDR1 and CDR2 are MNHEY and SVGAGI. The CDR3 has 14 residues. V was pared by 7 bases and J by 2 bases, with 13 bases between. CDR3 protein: CASTLTLDTDTQYF. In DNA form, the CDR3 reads TGTGCCAGCACCTTGACCCTAGACACAGATACGCAGTATTTT.